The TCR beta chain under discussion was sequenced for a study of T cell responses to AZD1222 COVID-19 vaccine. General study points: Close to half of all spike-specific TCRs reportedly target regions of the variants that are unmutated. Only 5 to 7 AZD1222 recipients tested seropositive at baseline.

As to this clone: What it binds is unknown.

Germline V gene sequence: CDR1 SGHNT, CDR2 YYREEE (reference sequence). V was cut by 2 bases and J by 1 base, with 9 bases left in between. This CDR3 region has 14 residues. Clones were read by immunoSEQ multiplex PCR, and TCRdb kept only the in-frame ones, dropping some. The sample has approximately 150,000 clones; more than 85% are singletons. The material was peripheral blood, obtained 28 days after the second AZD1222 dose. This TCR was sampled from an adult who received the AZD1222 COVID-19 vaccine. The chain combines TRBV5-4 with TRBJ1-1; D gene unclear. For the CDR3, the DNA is TGTGCCAGCAGCTTAGGTCACGAGAACACTGAAGCTTTCTTT. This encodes CASSLGHENTEAFF.